The rows below give T cell receptor beta chains drawn from one sample of a study of blood T cell repertoires in COVID-19. TCRdb's table, derived via immunoSEQ multiplex PCR, lists solely in-frame clones and lacks some. There are about 23,000 clones in the sample; 88% occur only once, and 20% to 25% lies in the top ten. Sequencing input: peripheral blood. These receptors came from a man aged 65 to 79 in a cohort sampled during active COVID-19. Both conserved end residues are part of each CDR3. D genes are given only for firm matches. The listing skips clone size in some rows; elsewhere it reads once, few, many or a size class.

abundance,j_gene,v_gene,d_gene,CDR3nt,CDR3aa
NA,TRBJ1-5,TRBV2,TRBD1,TGTGCCAGCAGTGCTAGACAGGGCGCGCCCCAGCATTTT,CASSARQGAPQHF
NA,TRBJ1-5,TRBV19,TRBD1,TGTGCCAGTAGTGGGACAGGGGACCCTGGCAATCAGCCCCAGCATTTT,CASSGTGDPGNQPQHF
NA,TRBJ2-1,TRBV3-1/TRBV3-2,TRBD2,TGTGCCAGCAGCCAAGATCTGGACGGGAGGAGGCAGTTCTTC,CASSQDLDGRRQFF
NA,TRBJ2-5,TRBV4-3,TRBD1,TGCGCCAGCAGCCAAGATAATTCAGGGGGCAGGGCCCAGTACTTC,CASSQDNSGGRAQYF
NA,TRBJ2-1,TRBV4-3,NA,TGCGCCAGCAGTCTGTCAGGGAAGTACGGCAATGAGCAGTTCTTC,CASSLSGKYGNEQFF
NA,TRBJ1-1,TRBV6-1,NA,TGTGCCAGCAGTGATCGTTTCCGTCAGGGGCAGGAAGCTTTCTTT,CASSDRFRQGQEAFF
NA,TRBJ1-2,TRBV18,NA,TGTGCCAGCTCACCATCCCGGGGTGAAGGGGGTGGCTACACCTTC,CASSPSRGEGGGYTF
NA,TRBJ2-3,TRBV7-3,TRBD2,TGTGCCAGCAGCTTAAATAGCGGGAGGGCCTTGGATACGCAGTATTTT,CASSLNSGRALDTQYF
NA,TRBJ2-1,TRBV18,NA,TGTGCCAGCTCCCCCACGACAGGCAAGATCTCCTACAATGAGCAGTTCTTC,CASSPTTGKISYNEQFF
once,TRBJ2-3,TRBV29-1,NA,TGCAGCGTGGGAGTATTGGCGGGAGATACGCAGTATTTT,CSVGVLAGDTQYF
NA,TRBJ2-5,TRBV5-6,NA,TGTGCCAGCCAAGCTTGGTCTCAAGAGACCCAGTACTTC,CASQAWSQETQYF
NA,TRBJ2-2,TRBV6-4,NA,TGTGCCAGCAGTGCGGCGGTCACCGGGGAGCTGTTTTTT,CASSAAVTGELFF
NA,TRBJ2-6,TRBV4-3,NA,TGCGCCAGCAGCCAAGATCCCCAGGGGGCCAACGTCCTGACTTTC,CASSQDPQGANVLTF
NA,TRBJ2-1,TRBV30,NA,TGTGCCTGGAGTGACGGGAGCGGGTCGGATGAGCAGTTCTTC,CAWSDGSGSDEQFF
NA,TRBJ1-4,TRBV9,NA,TGTGCCAGCAGCGTCCCTGCAACTAATGAAAAACTGTTTTTT,CASSVPATNEKLFF
NA,TRBJ1-1,TRBV10-2,TRBD1,TGCGCCAGCAGTCCACAGGGGGCTCTCGGTGAAGCTTTCTTT,CASSPQGALGEAFF
NA,TRBJ1-5,TRBV28,TRBD1,TGTGCCAGCAGGAGACAGGGGTCTGGACAGCCCCAGCATTTT,CASRRQGSGQPQHF
NA,TRBJ2-1,TRBV6-1,NA,TGTGCCAGCAGTGAGTTTAGTCAGGCCTACAATGAGCAGTTCTTC,CASSEFSQAYNEQFF
NA,TRBJ2-3,TRBV5-3,TRBD1,TGTGCCAGAAGCTCATACATCCCACAACAGGGGGCGGATGGCACAGATACGCAGTATTTT,CARSSYIPQQGADGTDTQYF
NA,TRBJ1-1,TRBV18,TRBD1,TGTGCCAGCTCAAGGGACAGGGGGAAGGTTAACACTGAAGCTTTCTTT,CASSRDRGKVNTEAFF
few,TRBJ2-3,TRBV10-3,NA,TGTGCCATCAGTGAGGGTCGCAGGACAGATACGCAGTATTTT,CAISEGRRTDTQYF
NA,TRBJ2-3,TRBV6-2/TRBV6-3,TRBD2,TGTGCCAGCAGTTACCCTACCCAAGCGGGAGGAGCAGATACGCAGTATTTT,CASSYPTQAGGADTQYF
NA,TRBJ2-2,TRBV13,TRBD1,TGTGCCAGCAGCTTAGAGACAGGGCGTAACACCGGGGAGCTGTTTTTT,CASSLETGRNTGELFF
NA,TRBJ1-1,TRBV7-3,NA,TGTGCCAGCAGCCTATTGGGAGTAGGGAACACTGAAGCTTTCTTT,CASSLLGVGNTEAFF
NA,TRBJ2-6,TRBV5-1,NA,TGCGCCAGCAGCTTAGACAGTAACTCTGGGGCCAACGTCCTGACTTTC,CASSLDSNSGANVLTF
NA,TRBJ1-3,TRBV24-1,NA,TGTGCCACCAGTGAAGGAGGGTCGGCTGGAAACACCATATATTTT,CATSEGGSAGNTIYF
few,TRBJ2-1,TRBV18,NA,TGTGCCAGCTCAGAGACTACCTACAATGAGCAGTTCTTC,CASSETTYNEQFF
NA,TRBJ2-1,TRBV28,TRBD1,TGTGCCAGCAGTTCACCCCCCGGGACAGGGGTGGGCGATGAGCAGTTCTTC,CASSSPPGTGVGDEQFF
medium-sized,TRBJ1-3,TRBV6-5,TRBD1,TGTGCCAGCAGCCCCGGACAGGGGGGAGGAAACACCATATATTTT,CASSPGQGGGNTIYF
NA,TRBJ2-7,TRBV18,NA,TGTGCCAGCTCACCGGGCAGAAGCTACGAGCAGTACTTC,CASSPGRSYEQYF
NA,TRBJ2-3,TRBV28,NA,TGTGCCAGCAGTCAAGGGGGGACAGCGACAGATACGCAGTATTTT,CASSQGGTATDTQYF
once,TRBJ2-1,TRBV5-1,NA,TGCGCCAGCAGCTTATCGGGTACTGAGCAGTTCTTC,CASSLSGTEQFF
NA,TRBJ1-1,TRBV6-5,TRBD1,TGTGCCAGCAGTTACGGACAGGGAGGTACTGAAGCTTTCTTT,CASSYGQGGTEAFF
once,TRBJ1-4,TRBV3-1/TRBV3-2,NA,TGTGCCAGCAGCCAAGGGGGGGGTACAACTAATGAAAAACTGTTTTTT,CASSQGGGTTNEKLFF
once,TRBJ1-2,TRBV6-5,NA,TGTGCCAGCAGTTACACCCTGACAACAAACTATGGCTACACCTTC,CASSYTLTTNYGYTF
NA,TRBJ1-2,TRBV28,TRBD1,TGTGCCAGCAGCTCTGCAGGGGGCGGGGGCTATGGCTACACCTTC,CASSSAGGGGYGYTF
NA,TRBJ2-2,TRBV7-2,TRBD2,TGTGCCAGCAGGGGTATGGCTAGCGGGAGAGTCGGGGAGCTGTTTTTT,CASRGMASGRVGELFF
NA,TRBJ1-6,TRBV5-1,TRBD1,TGCGCCAGCGGCCGGACAGGCGATTCACCCCTCCACTTT,CASGRTGDSPLHF
NA,TRBJ2-1,TRBV7-6,NA,TGTGCCAGCAGCTTGAGAAGGGGCGCCTACAATGAGCAGTTCTTC,CASSLRRGAYNEQFF
NA,TRBJ1-1,TRBV9,TRBD1,TGTGCCAGCAGCGTAGCTCAGGGGGGCACTGAAGCTTTCTTT,CASSVAQGGTEAFF
NA,TRBJ1-2,TRBV29-1,NA,TGCAGCGTTGAAGAGTGGGGAGATGGCTACACCTTC,CSVEEWGDGYTF
once,TRBJ2-7,TRBV6-1,NA,TGTGCCAGCAGTGAAGTACAGGTACCGATCTACTCCTACGAGCAGTACTTC,CASSEVQVPIYSYEQYF
NA,TRBJ2-2,TRBV11-3,NA,TGTGCCAGCAGCTTAGGAGTTGTGGTCAACACCGGGGAGCTGTTTTTT,CASSLGVVVNTGELFF
NA,TRBJ1-1,TRBV12-3/TRBV12-4,NA,TGTGCCAGCAGTTTACCTGGGGGGACTGAAGCTTTCTTT,CASSLPGGTEAFF
NA,TRBJ2-1,TRBV4-1,TRBD2,TGCGCCAGCAGCCCGAGGTCTAGCGGCTCCTACAATGAGCAGTTCTTC,CASSPRSSGSYNEQFF
NA,TRBJ2-1,TRBV10-3,TRBD2,TGTGCCATCAGTGAGGGGACTAGCGGGAGAATAAATTCCTACAATGAGCAGTTCTTC,CAISEGTSGRINSYNEQFF